This T cell receptor beta chain is from a study of Graves' ophthalmopathy and Graves' hyperthyroidism. For this clonotype: No antigen is known for it. Germline and junction disagree at one end, which may indicate a read error.

Over 18 months of follow-up, stable hyperthyroidism required that no ophthalmopathy appear. Only newly diagnosed hyperthyroidism patients aged 18 to 65, with under 2 months' duration, were enrolled. Clinical symptoms, serum thyroxine, TRAb, thyroid ultrasound and orbital computed tomography formed the basis of diagnosis. Broader study findings: Stable hyperthyroidism and ophthalmopathy were told apart by a 13-signature model, which achieved about 88% sensitivity and 81.08% specificity.

Germline values: CDR1 SGHTA, CDR2 FQGNSA. The CDR3 consists of 14 residues. CDR3 regions of TCR beta were amplified from RNA transcripts. The first-round RT-PCR employed HTBI primers together with the Qiagen OneStep RT-PCR kit. A multiplex PCR was then performed as the second round. TCRdb analysed the multiplex PCR reads with MiXCR anew, one entry per CDR3 protein. The sample contains 620,000 or so distinct CDR3 sequences, 20% to 25% of which appear only once. This chain connects TRBV7-2 to TRBJ2-7; D is uncertain. The origin of this receptor is a woman in her late teens or twenties with stable Graves' hyperthyroidism. Some clones in this sample may be carry-over from other donors' samples. Sequencing was performed on peripheral blood. In nucleotides, the CDR3 is TGTGCCAGCAGCTTGGGCATGCACTCCTACGATCAGTACTTC. It codes for CASSLGMHSYDQYF. Full variable domain (rest looked up from reference TRBV7-2 and TRBJ2-7): GAGVSQSPSNKVTEKGKDVELRCDPISGHTALYWYRQSLGQGLEFLIYFQGNSAPDKSGLPSDRFSAERTGGSVSTLTIQRTQQEDSAVYLCASSLGMHSYDQYFGPGTRLTVT.